This TCR beta chain was recovered during a study of shared clonotypes between healthy human individuals. Study summary: There were three CD4 naive, three CD4 memory, two CD8 naive and one CD8 memory plates per donor.

Here immunoSEQ multiplex PCR was the method, and the copy in TCRdb shows in-frame clones only, minus some. The top ten hold 0.1% to 0.11% of the sample, which has about 590,000 clones, 95% seen once. Naive CD8 cells were CD45RO-negative, positively selected for CCR7, excluding terminally differentiated effector memory CD45RA+ cells. The study drew all its donors from Caucasian adults living in Nashville, Tennessee. This CDR3 spans 15 amino acids. Trimming removed 6 bases from V and 8 bases from J; junction bases left unmatched: 7. The germline CDR1 and CDR2 sequences are MNHEY and SMNVEV (reference sequence).

The clonotype originates from a young woman in good health. Sequencing input: naive CD8+ T cells sorted from blood. This chain joins TRBV27 and TRBJ2-1; 13 nucleotides match TRBD2. CDR3 protein: CASSPPGLAGYEQFF. CDR3 nucleotides: TGTGCCAGCAGCCCCCCGGGACTAGCGGGATATGAGCAGTTCTTC.